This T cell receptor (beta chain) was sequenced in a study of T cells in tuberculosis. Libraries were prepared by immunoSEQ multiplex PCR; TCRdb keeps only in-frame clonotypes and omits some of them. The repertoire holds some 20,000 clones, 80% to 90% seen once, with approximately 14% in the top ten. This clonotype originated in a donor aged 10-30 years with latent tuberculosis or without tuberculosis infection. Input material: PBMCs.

CDR3 sequence reads: CATSRDWPGGRRETEAFF. Here the CDR3 DNA reads TGTGCCACCAGCAGAGATTGGCCCGGGGGAAGGAGGGAGACTGAAGCTTTCTTT. This chain links TRBV15 with TRBJ1-1; D perhaps matches TRBD1 (5 bases). The CDR3 has 18 amino acids. CDR1 and CDR2 from the germline V gene are LNHNV and YYDKDF (reference sequence). Trimming stripped 0 bases from V and 5 bases from J, with 22 bases between. Using reference TRBV15 and TRBJ1-1 for the parts outside the CDR3, the full variable domain is DAMVIQNPRYQVTQFGKPVTLSCSQTLNHNVMYWYQQKSSQAPKLLFHYYDKDFNNEADTPDNFQSRRPNTSFCFLDIRSPGLGDTAMYLCATSRDWPGGRRETEAFFGQGTRLTVV.